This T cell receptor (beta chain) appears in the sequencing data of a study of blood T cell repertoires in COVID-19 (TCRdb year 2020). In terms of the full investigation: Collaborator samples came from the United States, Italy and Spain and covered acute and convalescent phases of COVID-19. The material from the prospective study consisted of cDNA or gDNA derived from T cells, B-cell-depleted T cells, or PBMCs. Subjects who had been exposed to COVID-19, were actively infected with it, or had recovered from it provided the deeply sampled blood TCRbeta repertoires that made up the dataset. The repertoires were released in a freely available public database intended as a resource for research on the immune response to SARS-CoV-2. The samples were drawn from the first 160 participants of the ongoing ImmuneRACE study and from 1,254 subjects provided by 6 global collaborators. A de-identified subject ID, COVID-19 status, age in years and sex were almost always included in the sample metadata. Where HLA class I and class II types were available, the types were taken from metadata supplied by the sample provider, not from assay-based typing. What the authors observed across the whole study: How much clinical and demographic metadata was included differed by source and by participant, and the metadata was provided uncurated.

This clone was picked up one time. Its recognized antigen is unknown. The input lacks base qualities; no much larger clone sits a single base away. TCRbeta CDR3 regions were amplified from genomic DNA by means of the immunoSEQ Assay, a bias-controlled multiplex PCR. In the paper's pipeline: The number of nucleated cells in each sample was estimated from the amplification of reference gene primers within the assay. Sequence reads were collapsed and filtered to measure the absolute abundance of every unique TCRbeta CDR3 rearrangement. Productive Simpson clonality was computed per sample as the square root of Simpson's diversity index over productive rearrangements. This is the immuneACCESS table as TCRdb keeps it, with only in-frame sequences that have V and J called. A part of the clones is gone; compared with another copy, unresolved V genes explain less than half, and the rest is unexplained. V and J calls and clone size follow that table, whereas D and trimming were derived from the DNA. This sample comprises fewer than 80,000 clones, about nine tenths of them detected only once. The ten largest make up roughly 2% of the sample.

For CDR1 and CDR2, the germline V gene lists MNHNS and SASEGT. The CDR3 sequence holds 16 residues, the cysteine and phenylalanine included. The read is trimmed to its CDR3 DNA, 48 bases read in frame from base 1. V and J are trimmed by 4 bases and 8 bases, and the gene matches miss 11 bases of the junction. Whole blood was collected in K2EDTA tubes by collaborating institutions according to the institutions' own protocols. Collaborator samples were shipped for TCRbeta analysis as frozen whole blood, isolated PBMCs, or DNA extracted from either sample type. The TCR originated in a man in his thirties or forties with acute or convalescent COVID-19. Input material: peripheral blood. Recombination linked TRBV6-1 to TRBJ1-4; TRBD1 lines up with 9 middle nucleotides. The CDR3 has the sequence CASSGKRGQGNEKLFF. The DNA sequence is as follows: TGTGCCAGCAGTGGGAAGCGGGGACAGGGAAACGAAAAACTGTTTTTT.